These 30 T cell receptor beta chains were sequenced from one sample in a study of post-analysis software for immune sequencing data. Study-wide findings and caveats: TRBV5-6, TRBV5-1 and TRBV20-1 were among five TRBV segments more frequent in patients than controls.

What these receptors recognize is not known. Presence of unique molecular identifiers characterized the TCR beta cDNA libraries. TCRdb redid the calling of the PCR reads with MiXCR, one entry per CDR3 protein. Among a few hundred thousand distinct CDR3 sequences, under 40% were seen once, and the ten largest hold about 6%. The sample taken for sequencing was blood. These receptor sequences come from a girl under 18 with multiple sclerosis.

V usage is TRBV6-5 and J usage is TRBJ1-5; D is undetermined. V was clipped by 2 bases and J by 0 bases, with 29 bases between them. In germline, CDR1 is MNHEY, CDR2 SVGAGI. The CDR3 totals 22 residues. The CDR3 here is CASSYNYPTVPTDFGSNQPQHF. In DNA form, the CDR3 reads TGTGCCAGCAGTTACAATTATCCCACGGTCCCAACCGATTTCGGTAGCAATCAGCCCCAGCATTTT.

The chain carries TRBV6-1 and TRBJ2-1; 8 positions match TRBD1. The CDR3 covers 14 residues. Germline CDR1 MNHNS, CDR2 SASEGT. The J segment lost 7 bases and the V segment lost 6 bases, leaving 8 bases of the junction unmatched. Here the CDR3 DNA reads TGTGCCAGCAGAAGACAGGGGAGAAATAATGAGCAGTTCTTC. Its protein product is CASRRQGRNNEQFF.

This clonotype was counted a few times. The chain joins TRBV9 to TRBJ2-1, with a tentative D call TRBD2 (5 bases). Trimming left V 1 base short and J 5 bases short, with 13 bases between. Germline CDR1 and CDR2: SGDLS and YYNGEE. CDR3 length: 15 residues. In DNA, the CDR3 is TGTGCCAGCAGCGTACGCGGGCAGCCGAACAATGAGCAGTTCTTC. Translated: CASSVRGQPNNEQFF.

Ten or more counts support this clonotype. The chain employs TRBV6-6 and TRBJ1-2; the D gene is possibly TRBD1 (6 bases). The germline V gene has CDR1 MNHNY and CDR2 SVGAGI (reference sequence). This CDR3 is built from 13 residues. The germline V and J ends were trimmed by 5 bases and 8 bases, with 15 bases remaining between them. For the CDR3, the DNA is TGTGCCAGCAGTAGTACAGGGTTAACCGGCTACACCTTC. This encodes CASSSTGLTGYTF.

V is TRBV7-9 and J is TRBJ1-1, with 7 bases matching TRBD1. This CDR3 is built from 16 residues. The germline V gene encodes CDR1 SEHNR and CDR2 FQNEAQ (reference sequence). V lost 3 bases, J lost 7 bases, and 14 bases stayed unmatched. The CDR3 here is CASSFGLTTGRDEAFF. The DNA of the CDR3 is TGTGCCAGCAGCTTCGGTTTGACGACAGGGAGGGATGAAGCTTTCTTT.

The V call is TRBV3-1, the J call TRBJ1-2; D is unresolved. Germline V gene data show CDR1 as LGHDT and CDR2 as YNNKEL (reference sequence). With 2 bases removed from V and 0 bases from J, the gap between germline ends came to 10 bases. The CDR3 extends over 15 amino acids. The CDR3 DNA follows: TGTGCCAGCAGCCAACCCGGTGCTCCTAACTATGGCTACACCTTC. This sequence encodes CASSQPGAPNYGYTF.

This clonotype was seen a few times. The rearrangement links TRBV5-1 to TRBJ2-5; 15 nucleotides line up with TRBD2. Germline CDR1 reads SGHRS; CDR2 reads YFSETQ. The CDR3 sequence is 19 residues long. Germline trimming cut 3 bases from V and 1 base from J; bases unmatched to any gene: 10. The CDR3 is CASSSRTSGGAGSQETQYF. DNA for the CDR3: TGCGCCAGCAGCTCTCGGACTAGCGGGGGGGCCGGTTCCCAAGAGACCCAGTACTTC.

The J gene is TRBJ2-1, the V gene TRBV5-1; TRBD2 matches 8 bases. The germline CDR1 and CDR2 sequences are SGHRS and YFSETQ. With 4 bases clipped from V and 3 bases from J, the junction kept 6 bases outside the gene matches. The CDR3 covers 15 residues. The DNA for the CDR3 is TGCGCCAGCAGCGGAACGGGGGGGTTCTACAATGAGCAGTTCTTC. This encodes CASSGTGGFYNEQFF.

V usage is TRBV5-4 and J usage is TRBJ2-7; D remains unclear. The CDR3 has 16 amino acids. Between the trimmed V and J ends, which lost 0 bases and 0 bases, there was a span of 13 bases. Germline V CDR1 and CDR2: SGHNT, YYREEE (reference sequence). The DNA for the CDR3 is TGTGCCAGCAGCTTGGTTGTCCCCGGAAGCTCCTACGAGCAGTACTTC. This encodes CASSLVVPGSSYEQYF.

The rearrangement joins TRBV7-8 to TRBJ2-3, with 10 bases that match TRBD1. There are 16 residues in the CDR3. J was trimmed by 6 bases and V by 1 base; bases with no gene match: 7. Per germline, CDR1 SGHVS and CDR2 FQNEAQ. The CDR3 nucleotides are TGTGCCAGCAGCTTAGTCCCCGGGACAGGGGTCGATACGCAGTATTTT. It specifies CASSLVPGTGVDTQYF.

The CDR3 reads CASSLFGGGVEETQYF. Here the CDR3 DNA reads TGTGCCAGCAGTTTATTCGGGGGGGGTGTGGAAGAGACCCAGTACTTC. V usage is TRBV27 and J usage is TRBJ2-5, with 8 nucleotides matching TRBD2. This CDR3 is 16 amino acids long. CDR1 is MNHEY, CDR2 SMNVEV, per germline (reference sequence). V lost 1 base to trimming and J lost 3 bases; unmatched junction nucleotides: 7.

This clonotype showed up just a few times. This chain links TRBV3-1 with TRBJ2-7; no definite D call. The CDR3 has 14 amino acids. Germline values: CDR1 LGHDT, CDR2 YNNKEL (reference sequence). Trimming pared 1 base from V and 3 bases from J, leaving 10 bases between. As DNA, the CDR3 is TGTGCCAGCAGCCAAGGAGAAGGTCACTACGAGCAGTACTTC. Translation: CASSQGEGHYEQYF.

In DNA, the CDR3 is TGCGCCAGCAGCTTGTCCCAGGGGGCCCACGAGCAGTACTTC. Its translation is CASSLSQGAHEQYF. This chain links TRBV5-1 with TRBJ2-7; 8 positions match TRBD1. CDR3 length: 14 residues. The J segment lost 5 bases and the V segment lost 1 base, leaving 5 bases of the junction unmatched. CDR1 and CDR2 (germline): SGHRS, YFSETQ.

Remarks on this clonotype: A junction end diverges from the germline sequence, so it may reflect a read error. The V gene is TRBV6-5, the J gene TRBJ1-4; 8 nucleotides align to TRBD1. CDR1 is MNHEY, CDR2 SVGAGI, per germline. The CDR3 is 16 amino acids. In DNA, the CDR3 is TGTGCCAGCAGTTACGCCTTTTACAGGGGGAATGAAAAACGGTTTTTT. Its protein is CASSYAFYRGNEKRFF.

This chain connects TRBV20-1 to TRBJ1-4; 8 bases are a match to TRBD1. With 4 bases clipped from V and 7 bases from J, the junction kept 8 bases outside the gene matches. The CDR3 contains 14 residues. CDR1 DFQATT and CDR2 SNEGSKA come from the germline V gene (reference sequence). The DNA of the CDR3 is TGCAGTGCTATGATTGGGACAGGAGGTGAAAAACTGTTTTTT. This encodes CSAMIGTGGEKLFF.

V gene TRBV12-3 or TRBV12-4 combines with J gene TRBJ1-2, with a weak D call TRBD1 (6 bases). Trimming shortened V by 11 bases and J by 8 bases, and 21 bases separated the two germline ends. This CDR3 comprises 13 residues. The CDR3 is CACGSDRTGGYTF. CDR3 coding DNA: TGTGCCTGCGGTTCCGACAGGACCGGGGGCTACACCTTC.

This sequence joins TRBV2 and TRBJ2-1; 8 bases align to TRBD2. V trimming: 2 bases; J trimming: 4 bases; junction bases outside the gene matches: 7. The CDR3 totals 16 residues. The germline gives CDR1 SNHLY, CDR2 FYNNEI. The CDR3 sequence is CASSEIGGARYNEQFF. CDR3 DNA sequence: TGTGCCAGCAGTGAAATCGGGGGGGCCAGATACAATGAGCAGTTCTTC.

This chain uses TRBV18 with TRBJ1-2; D not resolved. CDR1 and CDR2 from the germline V gene are KGHSH and LQKENI. V was cut by 1 base and J by 6 bases, with 6 bases left in between. CDR3 length: 12 amino acids. The chain's CDR3 is CASSPREDGYTF. The CDR3 DNA follows: TGTGCCAGCTCACCACGGGAGGATGGCTACACCTTC.

J is TRBJ2-7 and V is TRBV11-2; possibly TRBD2 for D (6 bases). The better agreement between TRBJ2-5 and the DNA end casts doubt on the J call. CDR1 and CDR2 from the germline V gene are SGHAT and FQNNGV. CDR3 length: 14 residues. The CDR3 nucleotides read TGTGCCAGCAGCTCACTAGCATCCTGGCAGACCCAGTACTTC. This gives the protein CASSSLASWQTQYF.

This clonotype came up once. This chain links TRBV5-1 with TRBJ2-1; 13 bases line up with TRBD2. V lost 3 bases to trimming and J lost 6 bases; unmatched junction nucleotides: 3. The CDR3 is made up of 15 amino acids. Germline-derived CDR1 and CDR2 are SGHRS and YFSETQ. The CDR3 loop reads CASSSGLAGSNEQFF. The CDR3 DNA follows: TGCGCCAGCAGCTCGGGACTAGCGGGGAGCAATGAGCAGTTCTTC.

This chain links TRBV6-2 or TRBV6-3 with TRBJ2-1, with 8 bases fitting TRBD2. Germline CDR1 MNHEY, CDR2 SVGEGT. V dropped 2 bases and J dropped 4; count of bases not matched to a gene: 7. The CDR3 is 16 amino acids. The CDR3 loop is CASSYPSGRRYNEQFF. Here the CDR3 DNA reads TGTGCCAGCAGTTACCCTAGCGGGCGTAGGTACAATGAGCAGTTCTTC.

In nucleotides, the CDR3 is TGCAGCGTTGAAGAGGGTGGAAACACTGAAGCTTTCTTT. Translated: CSVEEGGNTEAFF. The V and J genes are TRBV29-1 and TRBJ1-1; D gene unclear. Trimming removed 0 bases from V and 2 bases from J, with 7 bases in between. The CDR3 extends over 13 amino acids. Germline CDR1 is SQVTM and CDR2 is ANQGSEA.

Remarks on this clonotype: The junction departs from the called germline gene at one end, perhaps through a read error. V gene TRBV20-1 combines with J gene TRBJ2-5; 12 positions match TRBD1. From germline, CDR1 is DFQATT and CDR2 SNEGSKA (reference sequence). This CDR3 spans 15 amino acids. CDR3 sequence (DNA): TGCAGTGCTTGGTTTGGGACAGGGGGCCAAGAGACCCAGGACTTC. The encoded protein is CSAWFGTGGQETQDF.

For this clonotype: The junction and the germline gene differ at one end; a read error may be behind it. The chain carries TRBV7-3 and TRBJ2-7; the match to TRBD2 covers 7 bases. The J call is doubtful: the DNA matches TRBJ2-5 better. The CDR3 length is 15 residues. Germline V gene sequence: CDR1 SGHTA, CDR2 FQGTGA. The CDR3 coding sequence is TGTGCAAGCAGCTTAACGGGGGGAGTTCGGGAGACCCAGTACTTC. Translation gives CASSLTGGVRETQYF.

The table lists this clonotype with a few counts. V usage is TRBV20-1 and J usage is TRBJ2-3; maybe TRBD2 (5 bases). Per the germline V gene, CDR1 is DFQATT and CDR2 is SNEGSKA (reference sequence). The germline V and J ends were trimmed by 0 bases and 1 base, with 11 bases remaining between them. CDR3 size: 15 residues. DNA for the CDR3: TGCAGTGCTAGAGATACCCGGCGGGGCACAGATACGCAGTATTTT. Protein: CSARDTRRGTDTQYF.

This clonotype was found a few times. The chain has TRBV7-3 and TRBJ2-1; 9 nucleotides match TRBD2. The length of the CDR3 is 14 residues. Trimming took 5 bases from V and 8 from J; bases not matched to a gene: 7. CDR1 is SGHTA, CDR2 FQGTGA, per germline. The CDR3 DNA reads as TGTGCCAGCAGCATCCTTAGCGGGGGCCATGAGCAGTTCTTC. Protein product: CASSILSGGHEQFF.

This clonotype was recorded a few times. The rearrangement uses TRBV12-3 or TRBV12-4 and TRBJ2-7; D is unresolved. The length of the CDR3 is 14 residues. The V and J ends lost 10 bases and 1 base respectively, with 17 bases between them. Here the CDR3 DNA reads TGTGCCACGATGCGAACAGAGGTTTCCTACGAGCAGTACTTC. Translated, it gives CATMRTEVSYEQYF.

This clonotype has a handful of counts. The rearrangement links TRBV20-1 to TRBJ1-6; D is unclear. Germline loops: CDR1 DFQATT, CDR2 SNEGSKA (reference sequence). This CDR3 has 15 residues. V was trimmed by 6 bases and J by 6 bases, leaving 18 bases between them. The CDR3: CSARPGFLGNSPLHF. Written as DNA, the CDR3 is TGCAGTGCCCGGCCGGGGTTTCTGGGTAATTCACCCCTCCACTTT.

This rearrangement joins TRBV14 to TRBJ2-5; the match to TRBD1 covers 10 bases. The CDR3 is 17 residues long. CDR1 and CDR2 from the germline V gene are SGHDN and FVKESK. J lost 0 bases, V lost 4 bases, and 8 bases had no gene match. The CDR3 protein is CASSRYGTGVYQETQYF. The CDR3 DNA sequence: TGTGCCAGCAGCCGCTACGGGACAGGGGTCTACCAAGAGACCCAGTACTTC.

This clonotype appeared a few times. The chain links TRBV3-1 to TRBJ2-5; 8 bases are shared with TRBD2. The J call may be mistaken, given a closer DNA end match to TRBJ2-7. Germline CDR1 and CDR2: LGHDT and YNNKEL (reference sequence). This CDR3 comprises 16 residues. This CDR3 reads CASSSLYGLAAYEQYF. The CDR3, as DNA: TGTGCCAGCAGCTCACTTTACGGACTAGCTGCCTACGAGCAGTACTTC.